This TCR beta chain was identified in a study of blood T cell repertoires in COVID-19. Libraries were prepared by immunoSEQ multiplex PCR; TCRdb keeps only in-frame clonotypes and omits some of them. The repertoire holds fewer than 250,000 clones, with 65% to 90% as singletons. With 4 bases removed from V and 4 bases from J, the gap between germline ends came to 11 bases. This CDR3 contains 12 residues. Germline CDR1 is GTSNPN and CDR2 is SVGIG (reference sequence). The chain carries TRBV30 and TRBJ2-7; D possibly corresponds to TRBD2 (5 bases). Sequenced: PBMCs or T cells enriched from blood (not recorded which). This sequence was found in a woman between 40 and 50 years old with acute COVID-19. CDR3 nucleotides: TGTGCCTGGAAGACGGGAACATACGAGCAGTACTTC. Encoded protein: CAWKTGTYEQYF.